The rows below give T cell receptor beta chains drawn from one sample of a study of T cells in tumors after PD-1 blockade. The data were produced by immunoSEQ multiplex PCR, yet TCRdb's version contains in-frame clones alone and is incomplete. This sample has under 75,000 clones, with 74% found just once. Specimen: PBMCs, collected after anti-PD-1 treatment. The source is a human donor with basal cell carcinoma. The CDR3 runs from the conserved cysteine through the conserved F or W. D genes are given only for firm matches. Not all rows give a size; the values are once, few, many and, for expanded clones, a class.

CDR3 protein,CDR3 DNA,V gene,J gene,clone size,D gene
CASSQRQTNEKLFF,TGTGCCAGCAGCCAGAGACAGACCAATGAAAAACTGTTTTTT,TRBV5-4,TRBJ1-4,-,-
CASSLDWLAGAMGETQYF,TGTGCCAGCAGCTTAGATTGGCTAGCGGGGGCGATGGGGGAGACCCAGTACTTC,TRBV7-2,TRBJ2-5,-,TRBD2
CASSSTAVSSYEQYF,TGTGCCAGCAGCTCGACGGCCGTGTCCTCCTACGAGCAGTACTTC,TRBV7-2,TRBJ2-7,-,-
CASRPGPSSSTDTQYF,TGTGCCAGCAGACCGGGACCATCCTCTAGCACAGATACGCAGTATTTT,TRBV7-6,TRBJ2-3,-,-
CASRSTGGDSPLHF,TGTGCCAGCAGATCCACAGGGGGGGATTCACCCCTCCACTTT,TRBV7-9,TRBJ1-6,-,TRBD1
CASRGLAGGYGANVLTF,TGTGCCAGCCGAGGACTAGCGGGGGGTTACGGGGCCAACGTCCTGACTTTC,TRBV2,TRBJ2-6,-,TRBD2
CASSGTDTLGGYTF,TGTGCCAGCAGTGGCACCGACACCCTCGGTGGCTACACCTTC,TRBV2,TRBJ1-2,-,-
CASSLAGGETQYF,TGTGCCAGCAGCTTGGCAGGCGGGGAGACCCAGTACTTC,TRBV5-4,TRBJ2-5,-,-
CAATPGGRGMEGEKLFF,TGTGCCGCAACACCTGGGGGTCGGGGCATGGAAGGCGAAAAACTGTTTTTT,TRBV5-6,TRBJ1-4,few,-
CASSPNWDTDTQYF,TGTGCCAGCAGCCCCAATTGGGATACAGATACGCAGTATTTT,TRBV27,TRBJ2-3,-,-
CASSPMGLGSTQYF,TGTGCCAGCAGCCCAATGGGCCTAGGGTCGACGCAGTATTTT,TRBV7-2,TRBJ2-3,-,-
CAWSGTRDYGYTF,TGTGCCTGGAGTGGGACCCGGGACTATGGCTACACCTTC,TRBV30,TRBJ1-2,few,-
CASSRTGPNTEAFF,TGTGCCAGCAGCCGGACCGGGCCGAACACTGAAGCTTTCTTT,TRBV5-4,TRBJ1-1,-,-
CASIPAGAKPYNEQFF,TGTGCCAGCATCCCGGCGGGGGCCAAGCCTTACAATGAGCAGTTCTTC,TRBV6-2/TRBV6-3,TRBJ2-1,-,-
CASSYSTPVWVYGYTF,TGTGCCAGCAGTTACTCGACGCCGGTGTGGGTCTATGGCTACACCTTC,TRBV6-5,TRBJ1-2,-,-
CATPTCYNEQFF,TGCGCCACCCCGACTTGCTACAATGAGCAGTTCTTC,TRBV10-1,TRBJ2-1,few,-
CASSPPLGRDTQYF,TGTGCCAGCAGCCCCCCTTTGGGGAGAGATACGCAGTATTTT,TRBV3-1/TRBV3-2,TRBJ2-3,once,-
CASSLGTGNQPQHF,TGCGCCAGCAGCTTGGGGACAGGCAATCAGCCCCAGCATTTT,TRBV5-1,TRBJ1-5,-,-